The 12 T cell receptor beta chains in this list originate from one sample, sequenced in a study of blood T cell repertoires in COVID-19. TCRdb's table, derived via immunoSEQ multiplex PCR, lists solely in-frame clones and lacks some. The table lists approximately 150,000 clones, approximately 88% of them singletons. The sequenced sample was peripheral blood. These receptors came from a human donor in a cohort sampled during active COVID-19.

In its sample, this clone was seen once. In DNA, the CDR3 is TGTGCCAGCAGTGAATTGCGGGGGGCCGCGGCAGATACGCAGTATTTT. Its translation is CASSELRGAAADTQYF. The chain recombines TRBV6-1 with TRBJ2-3; 8 bases are a match to TRBD2. The CDR3 extends over 16 amino acids. Germline V gene lookup returns CDR1 MNHNS and CDR2 SASEGT. The trim removed 2 bases at V and 4 bases at J, leaving 8 bases unmatched.

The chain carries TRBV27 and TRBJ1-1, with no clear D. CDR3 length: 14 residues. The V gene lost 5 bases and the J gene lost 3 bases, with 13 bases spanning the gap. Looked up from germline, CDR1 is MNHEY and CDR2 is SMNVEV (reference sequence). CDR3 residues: CASSADFFHTEAFF. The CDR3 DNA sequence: TGTGCCAGCAGTGCCGACTTTTTCCACACTGAAGCTTTCTTT.

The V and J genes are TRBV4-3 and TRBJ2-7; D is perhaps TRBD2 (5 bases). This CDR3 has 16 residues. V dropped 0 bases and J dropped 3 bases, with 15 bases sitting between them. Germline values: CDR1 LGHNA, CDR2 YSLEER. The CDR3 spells CASSQEFAGSVYEQYF. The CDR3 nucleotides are TGCGCCAGCAGCCAAGAATTCGCGGGTTCGGTCTACGAGCAGTACTTC.

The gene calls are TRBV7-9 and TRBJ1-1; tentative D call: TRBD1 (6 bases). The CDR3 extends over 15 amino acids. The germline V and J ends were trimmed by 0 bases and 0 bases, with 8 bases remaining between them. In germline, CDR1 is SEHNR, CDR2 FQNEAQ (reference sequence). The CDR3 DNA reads TGTGCCAGCAGCTTAGCAACAGGGATGAACACTGAAGCTTTCTTT. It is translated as CASSLATGMNTEAFF.

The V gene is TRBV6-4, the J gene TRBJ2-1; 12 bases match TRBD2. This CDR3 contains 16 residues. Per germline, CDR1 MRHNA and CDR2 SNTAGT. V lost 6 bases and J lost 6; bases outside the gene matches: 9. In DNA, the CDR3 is TGTGCCAGCAGCGCCACTAGCGGGAGGCCGAGCAATGAGCAGTTCTTC. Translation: CASSATSGRPSNEQFF.

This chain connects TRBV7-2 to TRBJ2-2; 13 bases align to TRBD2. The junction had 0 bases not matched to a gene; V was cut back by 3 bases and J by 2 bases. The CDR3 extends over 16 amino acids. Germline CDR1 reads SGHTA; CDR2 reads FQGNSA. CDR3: CASSLGLAGNTGELFF. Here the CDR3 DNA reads TGTGCCAGCAGCTTGGGACTAGCGGGAAACACCGGGGAGCTGTTTTTT.

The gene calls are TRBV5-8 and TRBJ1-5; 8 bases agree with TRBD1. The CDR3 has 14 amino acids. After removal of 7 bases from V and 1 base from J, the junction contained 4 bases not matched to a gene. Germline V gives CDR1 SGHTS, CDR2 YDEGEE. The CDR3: CASFRTGSNQPQHF. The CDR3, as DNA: TGTGCCAGCTTTAGGACAGGGAGCAATCAGCCCCAGCATTTT.

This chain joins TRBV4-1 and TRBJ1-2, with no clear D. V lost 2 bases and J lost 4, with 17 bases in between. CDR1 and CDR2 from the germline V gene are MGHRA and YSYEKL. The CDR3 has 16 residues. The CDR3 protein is CASSQSEAAPIYGYTF. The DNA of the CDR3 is TGCGCCAGCAGCCAATCTGAGGCAGCGCCGATCTATGGCTACACCTTC.

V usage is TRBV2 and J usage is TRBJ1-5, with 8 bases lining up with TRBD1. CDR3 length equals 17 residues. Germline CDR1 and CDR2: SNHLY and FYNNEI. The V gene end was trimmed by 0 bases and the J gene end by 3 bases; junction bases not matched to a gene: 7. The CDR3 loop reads CASSEARRTGNNQPQHF. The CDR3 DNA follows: TGTGCCAGCAGTGAAGCAAGGAGGACAGGGAACAATCAGCCCCAGCATTTT.

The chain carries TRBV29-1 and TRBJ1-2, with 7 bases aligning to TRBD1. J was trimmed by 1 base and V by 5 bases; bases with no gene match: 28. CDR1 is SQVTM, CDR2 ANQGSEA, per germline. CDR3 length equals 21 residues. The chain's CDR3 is CSVNWDRVASDLNHLNYGYTF. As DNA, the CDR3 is TGCAGCGTTAATTGGGACAGAGTGGCGTCCGATCTAAATCATCTTAACTATGGCTACACCTTC.

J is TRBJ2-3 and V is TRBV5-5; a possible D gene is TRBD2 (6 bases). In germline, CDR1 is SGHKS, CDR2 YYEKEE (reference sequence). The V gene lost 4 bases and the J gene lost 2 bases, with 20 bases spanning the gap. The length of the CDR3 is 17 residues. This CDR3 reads CASSGSGLAKTTDTQYF. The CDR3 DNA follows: TGTGCCAGCAGCGGTTCGGGACTCGCGAAGACCACAGATACGCAGTATTTT.

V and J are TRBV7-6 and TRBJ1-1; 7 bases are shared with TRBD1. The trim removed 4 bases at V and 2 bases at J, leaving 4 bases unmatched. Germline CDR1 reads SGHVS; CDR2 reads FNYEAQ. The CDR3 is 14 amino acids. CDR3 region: CASSSDRSNTEAFF. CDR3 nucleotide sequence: TGTGCCAGCAGCTCGGACAGGTCAAACACTGAAGCTTTCTTT.